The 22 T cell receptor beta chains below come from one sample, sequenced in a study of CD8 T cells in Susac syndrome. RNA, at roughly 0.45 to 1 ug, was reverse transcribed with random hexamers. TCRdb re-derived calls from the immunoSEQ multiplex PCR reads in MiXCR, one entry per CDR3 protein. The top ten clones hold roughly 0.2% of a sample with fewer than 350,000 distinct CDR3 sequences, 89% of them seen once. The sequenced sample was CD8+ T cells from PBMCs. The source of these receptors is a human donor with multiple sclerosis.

CDR3 DNA sequence: TGTGCCAGCAGTTTATATAGCGGCCACTACAATGAGCAGTTCTTC. It codes for CASSLYSGHYNEQFF. This sequence joins TRBV27 and TRBJ2-1; TRBD2 is a possible D gene (6 bases). This CDR3 has 15 amino acids. Germline V CDR1 and CDR2: MNHEY, SMNVEV (reference sequence). V shed 1 base and J shed 3 bases, with 10 bases lying between them.

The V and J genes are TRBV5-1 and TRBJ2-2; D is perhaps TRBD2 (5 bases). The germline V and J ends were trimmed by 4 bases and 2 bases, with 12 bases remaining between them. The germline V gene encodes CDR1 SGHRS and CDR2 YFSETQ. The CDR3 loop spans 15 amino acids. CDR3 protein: CASSETGKNTGELFF. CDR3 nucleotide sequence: TGCGCCAGCAGCGAGACGGGAAAAAACACCGGGGAGCTGTTTTTT. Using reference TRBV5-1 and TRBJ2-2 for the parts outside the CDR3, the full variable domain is KAGVTQTPRYLIKTRGQQVTLSCSPISGHRSVSWYQQTPGQGLQFLFEYFSETQRNKGNFPGRFSGRQFSNSRSEMNVSTLELGDSALYLCASSETGKNTGELFFGEGSRLTVL.

In nucleotides, the CDR3 is TGTGCCAGCTCCCCGGCCCGCAACGGCAATGAGCAGTTCTTC. Translated, it gives CASSPARNGNEQFF. The rearrangement uses TRBV13 and TRBJ2-1; no definite D call. Trimming removed 8 bases at V and 6 bases at J, with 17 bases between. CDR3 length equals 14 residues. Germline lookup yields CDR1 PRHDT and CDR2 FYEKMQ (reference sequence).

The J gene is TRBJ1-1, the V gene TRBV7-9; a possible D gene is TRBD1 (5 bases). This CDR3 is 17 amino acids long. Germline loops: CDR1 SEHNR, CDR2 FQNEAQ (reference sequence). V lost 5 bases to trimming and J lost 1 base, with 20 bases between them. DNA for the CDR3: TGTGCCAGCAGCCCGGGGACCACCTCAAACCCGAACACTGAAGCTTTCTTT. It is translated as CASSPGTTSNPNTEAFF.

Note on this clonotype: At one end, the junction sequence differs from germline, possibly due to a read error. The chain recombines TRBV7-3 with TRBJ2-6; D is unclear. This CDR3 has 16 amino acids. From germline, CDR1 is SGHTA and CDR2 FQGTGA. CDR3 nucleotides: TGTGCCAGCAGCCCGGACGGGCGAACTGGGGTCAACGTCCTGACTTTC. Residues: CASSPDGRTGVNVLTF.

The CDR3 DNA is TGTGCCAGCAGTTTTGAAGGGACTTTACTCACCGGGGAGCTGTTTTTT. It specifies CASSFEGTLLTGELFF. The rearrangement links TRBV28 to TRBJ2-2; tentatively, D is TRBD2 (6 bases). The germline V gene encodes CDR1 MDHEN and CDR2 SYDVKM. Trimming took off 3 bases at V and 4 bases at J, with 15 bases between the two ends. This CDR3 is 16 amino acids long.

The CDR3 spells CASSVGTGGTNTIYF. Written as DNA, the CDR3 is TGTGCCAGCAGCGTCGGGACAGGGGGCACAAACACCATATATTTT. The V and J genes are TRBV9 and TRBJ1-3; 12 bases fit TRBD1. The CDR3 consists of 15 residues. Germline-derived CDR1 and CDR2 are SGDLS and YYNGEE. Trimming cost V 2 bases and J 6 bases; bases outside gene matches: 3.

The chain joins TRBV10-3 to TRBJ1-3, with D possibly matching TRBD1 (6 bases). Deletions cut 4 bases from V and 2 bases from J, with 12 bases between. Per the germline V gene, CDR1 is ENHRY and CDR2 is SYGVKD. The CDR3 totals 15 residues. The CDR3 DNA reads TGTGCCATCAGTGGTTCAGGGGTAGCTGGAAACACCATATATTTT. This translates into CAISGSGVAGNTIYF.

CDR3 sequence (DNA): TGTGCCAGCAGCTTGGCCCCGACTAGCGGGGGCCAAATCTTAAATGAGCAGTTCTTC. Protein: CASSLAPTSGGQILNEQFF. The rearrangement uses TRBV5-6 and TRBJ2-1; TRBD2 aligns across 12 bases. CDR3 length equals 19 residues. Germline CDR1 is SGHDT and CDR2 is YYEEEE. V was clipped by 0 bases and J by 7 bases; unmatched bases: 14. The complete variable domain, with remaining parts taken from reference TRBV5-6 and TRBJ2-1, reads DAGVTQSPTHLIKTRGQQVTLRCSPKSGHDTVSWYQQALGQGPQFIFQYYEEEERQRGNFPDRFSGHQFPNYSSELNVNALLLGDSALYLCASSLAPTSGGQILNEQFFGPGTRLTVL.

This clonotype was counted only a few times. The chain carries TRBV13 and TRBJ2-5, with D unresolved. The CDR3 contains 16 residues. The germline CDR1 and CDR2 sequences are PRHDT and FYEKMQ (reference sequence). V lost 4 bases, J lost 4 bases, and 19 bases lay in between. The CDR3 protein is CASSSPALGPIETQYF. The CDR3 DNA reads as TGTGCCAGCAGCTCCCCTGCCCTAGGTCCTATAGAGACCCAGTACTTC.

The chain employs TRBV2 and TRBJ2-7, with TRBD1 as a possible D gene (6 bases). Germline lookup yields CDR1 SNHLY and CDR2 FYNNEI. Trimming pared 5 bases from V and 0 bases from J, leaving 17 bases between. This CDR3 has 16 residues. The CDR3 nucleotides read TGTGCCAGCAGTAACCCGGACAGCATTGCCTCCTACGAGCAGTACTTC. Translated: CASSNPDSIASYEQYF.

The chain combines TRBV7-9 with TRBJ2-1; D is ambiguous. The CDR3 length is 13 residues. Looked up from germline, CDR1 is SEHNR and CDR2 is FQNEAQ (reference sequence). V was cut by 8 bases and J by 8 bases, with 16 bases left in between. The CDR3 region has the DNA TGTGCCAGCGAAACGACCCCTGAGGATGAGCAGTTCTTC. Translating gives CASETTPEDEQFF.

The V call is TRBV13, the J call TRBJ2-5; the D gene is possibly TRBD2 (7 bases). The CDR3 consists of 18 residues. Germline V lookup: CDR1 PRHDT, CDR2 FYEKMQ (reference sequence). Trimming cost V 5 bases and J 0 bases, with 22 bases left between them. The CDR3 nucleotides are TGTGCCAGCAGCCCTTGGGGGGGCGGGGAACCGTACCAAGAGACCCAGTACTTC. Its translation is CASSPWGGGEPYQETQYF.

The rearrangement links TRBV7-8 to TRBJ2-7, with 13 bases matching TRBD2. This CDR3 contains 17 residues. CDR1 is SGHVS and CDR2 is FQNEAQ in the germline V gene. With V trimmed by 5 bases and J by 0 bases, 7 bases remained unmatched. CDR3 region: CASSAGLAGVFSYEQYF. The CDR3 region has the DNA TGTGCCAGCAGCGCCGGACTAGCGGGAGTGTTCTCCTACGAGCAGTACTTC.

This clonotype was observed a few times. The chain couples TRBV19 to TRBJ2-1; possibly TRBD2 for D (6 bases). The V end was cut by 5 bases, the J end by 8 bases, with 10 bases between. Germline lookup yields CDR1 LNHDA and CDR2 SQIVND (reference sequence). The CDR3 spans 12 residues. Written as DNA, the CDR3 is TGTGCCAGTAGTCCTGGAGGGTATGAGCAGTTCTTC. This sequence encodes CASSPGGYEQFF.

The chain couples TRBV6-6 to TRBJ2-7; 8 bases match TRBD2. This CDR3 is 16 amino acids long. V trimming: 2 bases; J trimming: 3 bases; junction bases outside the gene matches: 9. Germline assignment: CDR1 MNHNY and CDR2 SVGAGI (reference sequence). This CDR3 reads CASSYVMRGANYEQYF. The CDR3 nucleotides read TGTGCCAGCAGTTACGTTATGCGGGGGGCTAACTACGAGCAGTACTTC.

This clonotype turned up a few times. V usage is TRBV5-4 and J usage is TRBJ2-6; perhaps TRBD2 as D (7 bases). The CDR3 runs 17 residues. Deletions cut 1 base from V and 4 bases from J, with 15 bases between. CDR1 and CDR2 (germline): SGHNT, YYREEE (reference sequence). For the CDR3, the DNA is TGTGCCAGCAGCTTGTCGGGGGGCGCAACGGGGGCCAACGTCCTGACTTTC. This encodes CASSLSGGATGANVLTF. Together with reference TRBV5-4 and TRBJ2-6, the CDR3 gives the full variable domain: ETGVTQSPTHLIKTRGQQVTLRCSSQSGHNTVSWYQQALGQGPQFIFQYYREEENGRGNFPPRFSGLQFPNYSSELNVNALELDDSALYLCASSLSGGATGANVLTFGAGSRLTVL.

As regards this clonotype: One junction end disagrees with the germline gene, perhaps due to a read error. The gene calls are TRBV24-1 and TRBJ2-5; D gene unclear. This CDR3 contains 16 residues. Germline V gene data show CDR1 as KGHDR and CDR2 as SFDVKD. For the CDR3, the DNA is TGTGCCACCAGTGATTTTTGGTCGGAGCATGGTGAGACCAAGTACTTC. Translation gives CATSDFWSEHGETKYF.

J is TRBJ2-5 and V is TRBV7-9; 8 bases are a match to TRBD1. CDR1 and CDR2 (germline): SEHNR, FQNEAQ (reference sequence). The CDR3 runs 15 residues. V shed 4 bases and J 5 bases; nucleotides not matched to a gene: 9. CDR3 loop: CASSSRQGPEETQYF. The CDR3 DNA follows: TGTGCCAGCAGCTCAAGACAGGGGCCGGAGGAGACCCAGTACTTC.

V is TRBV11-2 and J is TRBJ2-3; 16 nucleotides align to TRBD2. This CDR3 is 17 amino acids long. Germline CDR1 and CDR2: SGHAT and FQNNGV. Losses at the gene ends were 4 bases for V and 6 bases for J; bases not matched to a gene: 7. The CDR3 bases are TGTGCCAGCAGCTCCGGGACTAGCGGGAGGGCCTATGATACGCAGTATTTT. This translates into CASSSGTSGRAYDTQYF. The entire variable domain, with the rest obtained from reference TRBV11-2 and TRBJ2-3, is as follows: EAGVAQSPRYKIIEKRQSVAFWCNPISGHATLYWYQQILGQGPKLLIQFQNNGVVDDSQLPKDRFSAERLKGVDSTLKIQPAKLEDSAVYLCASSSGTSGRAYDTQYFGPGTRLTVL.

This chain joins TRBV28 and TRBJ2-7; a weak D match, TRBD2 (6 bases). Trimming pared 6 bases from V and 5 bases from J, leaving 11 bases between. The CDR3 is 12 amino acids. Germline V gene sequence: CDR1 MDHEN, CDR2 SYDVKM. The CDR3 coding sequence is TGTGCCAGCAGGGGTAGCGGCGACGAGCAGTACTTC. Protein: CASRGSGDEQYF.

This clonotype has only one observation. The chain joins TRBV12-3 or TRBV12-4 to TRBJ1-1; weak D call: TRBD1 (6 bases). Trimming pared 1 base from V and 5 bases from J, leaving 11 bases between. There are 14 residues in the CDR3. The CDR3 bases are TGTGCCAGCAGTTTAGGGGGGGCGCGAACTGAAGCTTTCTTT. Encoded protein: CASSLGGARTEAFF.